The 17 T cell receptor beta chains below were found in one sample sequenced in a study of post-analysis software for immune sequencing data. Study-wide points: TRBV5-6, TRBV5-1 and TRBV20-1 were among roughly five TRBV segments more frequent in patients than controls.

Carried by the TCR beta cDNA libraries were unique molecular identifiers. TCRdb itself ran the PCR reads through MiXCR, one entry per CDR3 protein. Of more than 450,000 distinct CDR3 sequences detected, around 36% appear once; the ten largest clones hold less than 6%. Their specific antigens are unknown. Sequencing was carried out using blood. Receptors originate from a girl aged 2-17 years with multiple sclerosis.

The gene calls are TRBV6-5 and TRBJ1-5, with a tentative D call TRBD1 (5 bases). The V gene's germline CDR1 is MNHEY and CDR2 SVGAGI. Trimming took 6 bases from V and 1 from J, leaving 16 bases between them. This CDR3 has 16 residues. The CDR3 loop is CASRPAGERSNQPQHF. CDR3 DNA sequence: TGTGCCAGCAGGCCCGCGGGGGAGCGGAGCAATCAGCCCCAGCATTTT.

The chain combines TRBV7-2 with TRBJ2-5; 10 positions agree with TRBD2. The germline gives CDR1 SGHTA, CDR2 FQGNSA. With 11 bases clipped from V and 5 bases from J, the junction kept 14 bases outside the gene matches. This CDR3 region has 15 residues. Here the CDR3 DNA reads TGTGCCGGCTGGACAGCGGGGGGGCTCGGGGAGACCCAGTACTTC. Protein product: CAGWTAGGLGETQYF.

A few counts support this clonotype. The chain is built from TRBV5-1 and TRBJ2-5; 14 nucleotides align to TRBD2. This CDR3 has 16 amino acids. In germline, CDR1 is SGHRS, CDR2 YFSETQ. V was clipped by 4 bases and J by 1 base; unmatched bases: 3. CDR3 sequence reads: CASSIGLAGGQETQYF. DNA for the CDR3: TGCGCCAGCAGCATTGGACTAGCGGGGGGCCAAGAGACCCAGTACTTC.

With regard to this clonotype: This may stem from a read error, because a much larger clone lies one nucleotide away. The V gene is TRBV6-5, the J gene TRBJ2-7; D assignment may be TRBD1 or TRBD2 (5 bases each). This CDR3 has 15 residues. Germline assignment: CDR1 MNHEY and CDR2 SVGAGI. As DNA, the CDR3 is TGTGCCAGCAGCCCCCGGGGTAGGGGATCCTACGAGCGGTACTTC. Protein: CASSPRGRGSYERYF.

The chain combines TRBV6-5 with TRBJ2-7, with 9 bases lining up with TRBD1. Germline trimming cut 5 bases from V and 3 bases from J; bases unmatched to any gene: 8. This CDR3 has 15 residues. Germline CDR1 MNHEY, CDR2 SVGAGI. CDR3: CASSPRGQGNYEQYV. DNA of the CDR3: TGTGCCAGCAGTCCCCGGGGACAGGGAAACTACGAGCAGTACGTC.

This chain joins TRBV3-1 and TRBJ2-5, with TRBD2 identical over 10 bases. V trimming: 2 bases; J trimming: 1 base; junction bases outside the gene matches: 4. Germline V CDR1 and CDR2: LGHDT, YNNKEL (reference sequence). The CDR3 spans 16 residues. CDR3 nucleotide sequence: TGTGCCAGCAGCCAAAGGGCTAGCGGGGGCCAAGAGACCCAGTACTTC. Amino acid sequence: CASSQRASGGQETQYF.

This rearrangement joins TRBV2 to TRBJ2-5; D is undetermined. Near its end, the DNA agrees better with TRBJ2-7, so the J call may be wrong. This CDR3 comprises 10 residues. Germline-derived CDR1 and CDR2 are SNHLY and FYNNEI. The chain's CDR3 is CASSENEQYF. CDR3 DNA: TGTGCCAGCAGTGAAAACGAGCAGTACTTC.

In DNA form, the CDR3 reads TGTGCCAGCAAGAGGGACATACTCCACCCCAGCTCCTACAATGAGCAGTTCTTC. It encodes CASKRDILHPSSYNEQFF. The chain recombines TRBV6-2 or TRBV6-3 with TRBJ2-1, with D perhaps matching TRBD1 (6 bases). The CDR3 totals 18 residues. The V end lost 7 bases, the J end lost 0 bases, and 22 bases lay between the germline ends. Germline V gene data show CDR1 as MNHEY and CDR2 as SVGEGT.

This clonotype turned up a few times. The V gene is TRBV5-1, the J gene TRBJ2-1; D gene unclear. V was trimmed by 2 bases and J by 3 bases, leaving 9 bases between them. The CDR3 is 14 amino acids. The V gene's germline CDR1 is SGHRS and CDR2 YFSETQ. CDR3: CASSLRLHYNEQFF. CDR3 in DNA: TGCGCCAGCAGCTTAAGACTTCACTACAATGAGCAGTTCTTC. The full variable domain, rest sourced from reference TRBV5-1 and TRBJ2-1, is KAGVTQTPRYLIKTRGQQVTLSCSPISGHRSVSWYQQTPGQGLQFLFEYFSETQRNKGNFPGRFSGRQFSNSRSEMNVSTLELGDSALYLCASSLRLHYNEQFFGPGTRLTVL.

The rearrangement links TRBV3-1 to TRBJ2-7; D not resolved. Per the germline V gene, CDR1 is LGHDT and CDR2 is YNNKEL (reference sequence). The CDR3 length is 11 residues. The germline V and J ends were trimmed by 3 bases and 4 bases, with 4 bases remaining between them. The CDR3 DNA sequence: TGTGCCAGCAGCCACGAGTACGAGCAGTACTTC. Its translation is CASSHEYEQYF.

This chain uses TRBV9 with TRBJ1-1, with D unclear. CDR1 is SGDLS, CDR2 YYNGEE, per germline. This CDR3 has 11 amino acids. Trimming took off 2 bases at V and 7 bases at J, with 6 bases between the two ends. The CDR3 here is CASSVPGEAFF. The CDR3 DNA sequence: TGTGCCAGCAGCGTCCCGGGTGAAGCTTTCTTT.

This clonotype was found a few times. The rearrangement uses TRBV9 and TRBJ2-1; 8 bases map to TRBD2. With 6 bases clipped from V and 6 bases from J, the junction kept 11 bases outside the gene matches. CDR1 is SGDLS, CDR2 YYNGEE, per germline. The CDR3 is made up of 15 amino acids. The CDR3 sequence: CASTGGASMFNEQFF. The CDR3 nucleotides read TGTGCCAGCACCGGGGGGGCTAGCATGTTCAATGAGCAGTTCTTC.

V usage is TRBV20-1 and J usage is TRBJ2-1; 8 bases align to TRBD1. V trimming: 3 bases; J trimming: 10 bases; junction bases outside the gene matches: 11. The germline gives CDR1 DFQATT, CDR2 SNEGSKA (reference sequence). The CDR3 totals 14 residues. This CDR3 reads CSASYGTGGSEQFF. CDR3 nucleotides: TGCAGTGCTAGCTACGGGACAGGTGGATCCGAGCAGTTCTTC.

The CDR3 sequence is CASSLARQSTLPQHF. The CDR3 DNA sequence: TGTGCCAGCAGCTTAGCGAGGCAGTCCACCCTACCCCAGCATTTT. The chain links TRBV7-2 to TRBJ1-5, with D unresolved. This CDR3 is 15 amino acids long. Trimming removed 0 bases at V and 10 bases at J, with 16 bases between. The V gene's germline CDR1 is SGHTA and CDR2 FQGNSA.

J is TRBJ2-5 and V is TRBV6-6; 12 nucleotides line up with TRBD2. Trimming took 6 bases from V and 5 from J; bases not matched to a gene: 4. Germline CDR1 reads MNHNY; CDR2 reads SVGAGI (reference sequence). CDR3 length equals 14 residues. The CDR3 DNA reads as TGTGCCAGCAGGCGGACTAGCGGGGATGAGACCCAGTACTTC. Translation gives CASRRTSGDETQYF.

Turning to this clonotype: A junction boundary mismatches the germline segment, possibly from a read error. The CDR3 protein is CASSPRTGGHFF. CDR3 nucleotides: TGTGCCAGCAGTCCTAGGACAGGGGGCCACTTCTTC. V usage is TRBV2 and J usage is TRBJ2-7; TRBD1 aligns across 11 bases. CDR1 and CDR2 (germline): SNHLY, FYNNEI. This CDR3 has 12 amino acids. Looking up the rest from reference TRBV2 and TRBJ2-7 gives the full variable domain: EPEVTQTPSHQVTQMGQEVILRCVPISNHLYFYWYRQILGQKVEFLVSFYNNEISEKSEIFDDQFSVERPDGSNFTLKIRSTKLEDSAMYFCASSPRTGGHFFGPGTRLTVT.

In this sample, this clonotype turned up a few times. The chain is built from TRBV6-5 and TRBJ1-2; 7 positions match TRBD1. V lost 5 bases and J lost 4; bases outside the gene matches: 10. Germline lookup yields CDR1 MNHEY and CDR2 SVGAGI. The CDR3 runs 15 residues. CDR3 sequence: CASSLIQGSGYGYTF. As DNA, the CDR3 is TGTGCCAGCAGTCTCATACAGGGGTCTGGCTATGGCTACACCTTC.